The 27 T cell receptor beta chains below come from one sample, sequenced in a study of blood T cell repertoires in COVID-19. Produced via immunoSEQ multiplex PCR; TCRdb's table is partial and in-frame only. The table lists 250,000 to 350,000 clones, about nine tenths of them singletons. The sample consisted of peripheral blood. Source of these receptors: a woman between 25 and 40 years old with COVID-19, enrolled during active disease.

The rearrangement links TRBV29-1 to TRBJ1-3, with a tentative D call TRBD1 (6 bases). V lost 3 bases, J lost 2 bases, and 8 bases lay in between. CDR3 size: 13 residues. The germline CDR1 and CDR2 sequences are SQVTM and ANQGSEA. DNA of the CDR3: TGCAGCGTTGACGAGGGGGCTGGAAACACCATATATTTT. Translating gives CSVDEGAGNTIYF.

The chain has TRBV2 and TRBJ1-3; no clear D gene. The CDR3 length is 14 residues. Germline V gene data show CDR1 as SNHLY and CDR2 as FYNNEI. V lost 3 bases to trimming and J lost 2 bases, with 8 bases between them. CDR3 bases: TGTGCCAGCAGTGAGGCGAGGACTGGAAACACCATATATTTT. This codes for CASSEARTGNTIYF.

The count of this clone is one. CDR3 residues: CASSQLAGGPNYNEQFF. CDR3 DNA sequence: TGTGCCAGCAGCCAACTAGCGGGAGGCCCTAACTACAATGAGCAGTTCTTC. The V and J genes are TRBV3-1 (or the pseudogene TRBV3-2) and TRBJ2-1, with 11 nucleotides matching TRBD2. With 2 bases clipped from V and 3 bases from J, the junction kept 6 bases outside the gene matches. The CDR3 loop spans 17 amino acids. CDR1 and CDR2 (germline): LGHDT, YNNKEL (reference sequence).

This clone was seen a handful of times. This chain connects TRBV18 to TRBJ2-5; possible D gene TRBD1, 5 bases. Germline CDR1 reads KGHSH; CDR2 reads LQKENI. With 3 bases removed from V and 2 bases from J, the gap between germline ends came to 10 bases. This CDR3 is 14 amino acids long. The CDR3 reads CASSPEDTQETQYF. The CDR3 nucleotides are TGTGCCAGCTCACCCGAGGACACACAAGAGACCCAGTACTTC.

The chain uses TRBV3-1 (or the pseudogene TRBV3-2) and TRBJ2-1; 9 bases fit TRBD2. V trimming: 1 base; J trimming: 4 bases; junction bases outside the gene matches: 2. The CDR3 sequence is 15 residues long. The germline gives CDR1 LGHDT, CDR2 YNNKEL (reference sequence). CDR3 loop: CASSQGGRVYNEQFF. The CDR3 DNA sequence: TGTGCCAGCAGCCAAGGCGGGAGGGTGTACAATGAGCAGTTCTTC.

This rearrangement joins TRBV12-3 or TRBV12-4 to TRBJ1-1; unclear D gene. This CDR3 is 13 amino acids long. With 3 bases removed from V and 4 bases from J, the gap between germline ends came to 9 bases. CDR3: CASSFGSGTEAFF. For the CDR3, the DNA is TGTGCCAGCAGTTTCGGGAGCGGCACTGAAGCTTTCTTT.

This chain connects TRBV28 to TRBJ1-4; 9 bases are shared with TRBD1. In germline, CDR1 is MDHEN, CDR2 SYDVKM. The CDR3 extends over 15 amino acids. After removal of 5 bases from V and 7 bases from J, the junction contained 8 bases not matched to a gene. The CDR3 loop is CASSQPGQGGEKLFF. In DNA, the CDR3 is TGTGCCAGCAGTCAGCCGGGACAGGGAGGTGAAAAACTGTTTTTT.

The chain combines TRBV4-1 with TRBJ1-1; a weak D match, TRBD1 (6 bases). V lost 7 bases to trimming and J lost 1 base, with 13 bases between them. Germline CDR1 is MGHRA and CDR2 is YSYEKL. This CDR3 has 14 amino acids. This CDR3 is CASIEGDANTEAFF. As DNA, the CDR3 is TGCGCCAGCATAGAGGGGGATGCGAACACTGAAGCTTTCTTT.

This chain connects TRBV28 to TRBJ1-5, with TRBD1 matching over 7 bases. This CDR3 comprises 16 residues. V was pared by 2 bases and J by 2 bases, with 6 bases of the junction left unmatched. Germline values: CDR1 MDHEN, CDR2 SYDVKM. The chain's CDR3 is CASSLRGQAGNQPQHF. The CDR3 DNA reads TGTGCCAGCAGTTTAAGGGGGCAGGCGGGCAATCAGCCCCAGCATTTT.

This sequence joins TRBV10-2 and TRBJ1-5, with 8 bases that match TRBD1. The CDR3 spans 15 residues. Germline V lookup: CDR1 WSHSY, CDR2 SAAADI. After removal of 3 bases from V and 6 bases from J, the junction contained 7 bases not matched to a gene. As DNA, the CDR3 is TGCGCCAGCAGTGAATGGACAGGGAGAAGTCAGCCCCAGCATTTT. It codes for CASSEWTGRSQPQHF.

The rearrangement uses TRBV5-1 and TRBJ1-2, with D unclear. The CDR3 is made up of 15 amino acids. The V end lost 0 bases, the J end lost 3 bases, and 12 bases lay between the germline ends. From germline, CDR1 is SGHRS and CDR2 YFSETQ. The CDR3 DNA is TGCGCCAGCAGCTTGGCCGCGGTTTCGGACTATGGCTACACCTTC. Translated, it gives CASSLAAVSDYGYTF.

The chain is built from TRBV6-5 and TRBJ2-2, with 11 bases lining up with TRBD2. The V gene's germline CDR1 is MNHEY and CDR2 SVGAGI. Trimming took 2 bases from V and 5 from J; bases not matched to a gene: 4. The CDR3 spans 16 residues. DNA for the CDR3: TGTGCCAGCAGTTACGGGGCTAGCGGGAGGACCGGGGAGCTGTTTTTT. It specifies CASSYGASGRTGELFF.

This clone was counted a few times. The CDR3 DNA reads TGTGCCAGCACTGGTGGGCATAGCAATCAGCCCCAGCATTTT. Its protein product is CASTGGHSNQPQHF. The V call is TRBV18, the J call TRBJ1-5, with D unclear. Germline values: CDR1 KGHSH, CDR2 LQKENI. This CDR3 comprises 14 residues. Trimming took 8 bases from V and 0 from J, leaving 11 bases between them. Supplemented by reference TRBV18 and TRBJ1-5, the full variable domain reads NAGVMQNPRHLVRRRGQEARLRCSPMKGHSHVYWYRQLPEEGLKFMVYLQKENIIDESGMPKERFSAEFPKEGPSILRIQQVVRGDSAAYFCASTGGHSNQPQHFGDGTRLSIL.

V and J are TRBV4-2 and TRBJ2-7; D is perhaps TRBD1 (6 bases). Germline V gene lookup returns CDR1 LGHNA and CDR2 YNFKEQ. There are 14 residues in the CDR3. V was trimmed by 1 base and J by 4 bases, leaving 11 bases between them. In nucleotides, the CDR3 is TGTGCCAGCAGCCAAGGACAGGACTTATACGAGCAGTACTTC. Translation gives CASSQGQDLYEQYF.

The rearrangement links TRBV10-3 to TRBJ2-5, with D tentatively TRBD2 (5 bases). V shed 6 bases and J shed 1 base, with 9 bases lying between them. CDR1 and CDR2 (germline): ENHRY, SYGVKD. The CDR3 spans 13 residues. The CDR3 protein is CAISPRGQETQYF. In nucleotides, the CDR3 is TGTGCCATCAGCCCCCGGGGCCAAGAGACCCAGTACTTC.

The V call is TRBV5-4, the J call TRBJ1-6, with 10 bases identical to TRBD1. The CDR3 covers 15 residues. CDR1 is SGHNT and CDR2 is YYREEE in the germline V gene (reference sequence). Germline trimming cut 3 bases from V and 9 bases from J; bases unmatched to any gene: 6. CDR3 sequence: CASSSDDRGRSPLHF. Here the CDR3 DNA reads TGTGCCAGCAGCTCAGACGACAGGGGGCGTTCACCCCTCCACTTT.

The rearrangement links TRBV2 to TRBJ2-1; possibly TRBD2 for D (5 bases). V was trimmed by 6 bases and J by 5 bases, leaving 17 bases between them. The CDR3 sequence is 15 residues long. The germline V gene encodes CDR1 SNHLY and CDR2 FYNNEI. The CDR3 reads CASSPLAVENNEQFF. The CDR3, as DNA: TGTGCCAGCAGCCCCCTAGCCGTAGAAAACAATGAGCAGTTCTTC.

This chain uses TRBV27 with TRBJ2-3; D possibly corresponds to TRBD2 (5 bases). The V end lost 6 bases, the J end lost 0 bases, and 13 bases lay between the germline ends. CDR3 length: 15 amino acids. CDR1 and CDR2 from the germline V gene are MNHEY and SMNVEV (reference sequence). The CDR3 DNA follows: TGTGCCAGCAGGGATCTAGCACGAAGCACAGATACGCAGTATTTT. Residues: CASRDLARSTDTQYF.

The chain uses TRBV28 and TRBJ2-7; possible D gene TRBD2, 5 bases. Trimming removed 4 bases from V and 6 bases from J, with 22 bases in between. The CDR3 sequence is 16 residues long. Germline V CDR1 and CDR2: MDHEN, SYDVKM. The CDR3, as DNA: TGTGCCAGCAGTTCGACTACCCTACCCCTCAATGGCGAGCAGTACTTC. Its protein is CASSSTTLPLNGEQYF.

The chain has TRBV7-2 and TRBJ2-5; 10 positions match TRBD1. The germline V gene has CDR1 SGHTA and CDR2 FQGNSA. This CDR3 is 17 amino acids long. V lost 1 base to trimming and J lost 3 bases; unmatched junction nucleotides: 8. CDR3: CASSLGISTGGEETQYF. The CDR3 bases are TGTGCCAGCAGCTTAGGCATTTCGACAGGGGGCGAAGAGACCCAGTACTTC.

The chain combines TRBV7-9 with TRBJ1-2, with D hard to call. Germline V CDR1 and CDR2: SEHNR, FQNEAQ (reference sequence). Trimming removed 1 base at V and 0 bases at J, with 9 bases between. The CDR3 consists of 15 residues. In DNA, the CDR3 is TGTGCCAGCAGCTTAGGGAGTAACTCTAACTATGGCTACACCTTC. Amino acid sequence: CASSLGSNSNYGYTF. The full variable domain, completed using reference TRBV7-9 and TRBJ1-2, is DTGVSQNPRHKITKRGQNVTFRCDPISEHNRLYWYRQTLGQGPEFLTYFQNEAQLEKSRLLSDRFSAERPKGSFSTLEIQRTEQGDSAMYLCASSLGSNSNYGYTFGSGTRLTVV.

The V gene is TRBV11-2, the J gene TRBJ2-7, with D possibly being TRBD1 (6 bases). V was shortened by 5 bases and J by 0 bases, with 17 bases between the two germline ends. CDR1 SGHAT and CDR2 FQNNGV come from the germline V gene. There are 16 residues in the CDR3. CDR3 coding DNA: TGTGCCAGCAGCGATACTACCAGGGGTAGCTCCTACGAGCAGTACTTC. Its protein product is CASSDTTRGSSYEQYF.

V usage is TRBV30 and J usage is TRBJ1-2, with 9 nucleotides matching TRBD1. The germline V gene encodes CDR1 GTSNPN and CDR2 SVGIG (reference sequence). Trimming took 4 bases from V and 5 from J; bases not matched to a gene: 8. CDR3 length equals 14 residues. CDR3 nucleotide sequence: TGTGCCTGGAACGGACAGGGGATTTGGTATGGCTACACCTTC. This sequence encodes CAWNGQGIWYGYTF.

This clone was recorded once. The chain employs TRBV21-1 and TRBJ1-2; TRBD1, the table's D call, lacks a check against the DNA. TRBV21-1 is a pseudogene segment. The CDR3 is 14 residues long. DNA for the CDR3: TGTGCCAGCAGCCCCCCCCACCAGGGCTGGGGCTACACCTTC. Translating it yields CASSPPHQGWGYTF.

The rearrangement uses TRBV6-5 and TRBJ2-7; 7 nucleotides agree with TRBD1. V lost 6 bases and J lost 4; bases outside the gene matches: 9. The CDR3 loop spans 14 amino acids. CDR1 is MNHEY, CDR2 SVGAGI, per germline. In DNA, the CDR3 is TGTGCCAGCAGCTACCGGGACAGCACTTACGAGCAGTACTTC. It is translated as CASSYRDSTYEQYF.

The rearrangement links TRBV29-1 to TRBJ1-5; TRBD1 might be the D (5 bases). Germline CDR1 reads SQVTM; CDR2 reads ANQGSEA. Deletions cut 6 bases from V and 4 bases from J, with 13 bases between. This CDR3 spans 13 amino acids. This chain's CDR3 is CSVDMGPNQPQHF. Written as DNA, the CDR3 is TGCAGCGTCGATATGGGGCCGAATCAGCCCCAGCATTTT. Full variable domain (missing parts from reference TRBV29-1 and TRBJ1-5): SAVISQKPSRDICQRGTSLTIQCQVDSQVTMMFWYRQQPGQSLTLIATANQGSEATYESGFVIDKFPISRPNLTFSTLTVSNMSPEDSSIYLCSVDMGPNQPQHFGDGTRLSIL.

The chain employs TRBV18 and TRBJ1-3, with 8 bases fitting TRBD1. The trim removed 3 bases at V and 2 bases at J, leaving 6 bases unmatched. CDR1 and CDR2 (germline): KGHSH, LQKENI. The CDR3 extends over 16 amino acids. CDR3 amino acids: CASSPSTGEAGNTIYF. DNA of the CDR3: TGTGCCAGCTCACCTTCGACAGGGGAGGCTGGAAACACCATATATTTT.